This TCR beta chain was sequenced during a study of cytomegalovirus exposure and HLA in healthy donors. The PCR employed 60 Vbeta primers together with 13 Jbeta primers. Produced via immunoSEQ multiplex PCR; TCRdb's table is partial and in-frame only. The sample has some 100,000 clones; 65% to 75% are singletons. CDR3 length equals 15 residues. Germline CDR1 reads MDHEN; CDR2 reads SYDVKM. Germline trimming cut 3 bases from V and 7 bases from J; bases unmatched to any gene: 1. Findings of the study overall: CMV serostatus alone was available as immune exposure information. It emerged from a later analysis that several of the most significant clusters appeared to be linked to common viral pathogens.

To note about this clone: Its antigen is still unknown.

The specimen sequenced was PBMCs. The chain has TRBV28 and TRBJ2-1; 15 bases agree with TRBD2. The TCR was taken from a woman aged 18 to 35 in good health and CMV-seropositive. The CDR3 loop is CASSLGTSGRNEQFF. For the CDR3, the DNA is TGTGCCAGCAGTTTGGGGACTAGCGGGAGGAATGAGCAGTTCTTC.